The next 27 T cell receptor beta chains were all read from a single sample in a study of immune evolution from preneoplasia to lung adenocarcinoma. The table came from immunoSEQ multiplex PCR; TCRdb's copy has only in-frame clones and leaves some out. Among around 10,000 clones, 75% to 85% were seen once, and the ten largest hold 9%. Sequencing used FFPE minimally invasive lung adenocarcinoma tissue. These receptors were taken from an older donor with lung adenocarcinoma.

With regard to this clone: The same CDR3 also results from other DNA sequences found in this sample. The chain couples TRBV5-1 to TRBJ1-1; D ambiguous. The V gene's germline CDR1 is SGHRS and CDR2 YFSETQ. The ends were cut back, 5 bases at V and 5 bases at J, with 16 bases in the middle. The CDR3 covers 14 residues. As DNA, the CDR3 is TGCGCCAGCAGTGCTTGGGGAGATGGGACTGAAGCTTTCTTT. As protein: CASSAWGDGTEAFF.

The chain combines TRBV30 with TRBJ2-1; 9 positions agree with TRBD1. The CDR3 spans 16 residues. Trimming cost V 5 bases and J 9 bases; bases outside gene matches: 17. Germline V gene data show CDR1 as GTSNPN and CDR2 as SVGIG (reference sequence). CDR3 coding DNA: TGTGCCTGGGGTAGGGACGGGACAGGGTCGAGGAGTGAGCAGTTCTTC. Translation gives CAWGRDGTGSRSEQFF. The variable domain in full, completed from reference TRBV30 and TRBJ2-1, reads SQTIHQWPATLVQPVGSPLSLECTVEGTSNPNLYWYRQAAGRGLQLLFYSVGIGQISSEVPQNLSASRPQDRQFILSSKKLLLSDSGFYLCAWGRDGTGSRSEQFFGPGTRLTVL.

The rearrangement joins TRBV19 to TRBJ1-3; D remains ambiguous. Trimming left V 3 bases short and J 3 bases short, with 6 bases between. The CDR3 length is 13 residues. Germline CDR1 reads LNHDA; CDR2 reads SQIVND (reference sequence). The CDR3: CASSILNGNTIYF. CDR3 bases: TGTGCCAGTAGTATCTTGAATGGAAACACCATATATTTT.

The rearrangement joins TRBV28 to TRBJ2-2, with D uncertain. The CDR3 is 12 residues long. CDR1 and CDR2 from the germline V gene are MDHEN and SYDVKM. Trimming left V 7 bases short and J 4 bases short, with 7 bases between. CDR3 in DNA: TGTGCCAGCATCAGTGGCACCGGGGAGCTGTTTTTT. Amino acid sequence: CASISGTGELFF.

The chain links TRBV5-6 to TRBJ2-1, with 12 bases aligning to TRBD2. Per the germline V gene, CDR1 is SGHDT and CDR2 is YYEEEE. Germline trimming cut 5 bases from V and 0 bases from J; bases unmatched to any gene: 6. This CDR3 has 17 amino acids. The CDR3 loop is CASRGLAGGSSYNEQFF. Here the CDR3 DNA reads TGTGCCAGCAGGGGACTAGCGGGTGGGAGCTCCTACAATGAGCAGTTCTTC.

A word on this clone: The junction departs from germline at one end; a sequencing error may be responsible. The chain couples TRBV6-4 to TRBJ2-3; TRBD2 matches 9 bases. Germline-derived CDR1 and CDR2 are MRHNA and SNTAGT. The CDR3 has 15 amino acids. CDR3 loop: CASSETSGSTDTQCF. The CDR3 DNA sequence: TGTGCCAGCAGTGAGACTAGCGGAAGCACAGATACGCAGTGTTTT.

This clone was recorded only once. The rearrangement uses TRBV7-2 and TRBJ2-1; D is undetermined. Deletions cut 5 bases from V and 8 bases from J, with 10 bases between. The CDR3 runs to 12 residues. Looked up from germline, CDR1 is SGHTA and CDR2 is FQGNSA. CDR3 DNA sequence: TGTGCCAGCAGCCGAACCTGGTATGAGCAGTTCTTC. Translating it yields CASSRTWYEQFF.

V is TRBV10-3 and J is TRBJ1-2; D gene ambiguous. The V end lost 3 bases, the J end lost 4 bases, and 9 bases lay between the germline ends. The CDR3 consists of 13 residues. Germline V CDR1 and CDR2: ENHRY, SYGVKD. Here the CDR3 reads CAISDLAGYGYTF. The DNA of the CDR3 is TGTGCCATCAGTGACCTCGCGGGCTATGGCTACACCTTC.

V is TRBV19 and J is TRBJ2-7; D may be TRBD1 or TRBD2 (6 bases each). This CDR3 comprises 15 residues. The germline V and J ends were trimmed by 6 bases and 0 bases, with 15 bases remaining between them. Germline CDR1 is LNHDA and CDR2 is SQIVND (reference sequence). Written as DNA, the CDR3 is TGTGCCAGTAGAGAAACAGGGAGGAGCTCCTACGAGCAGTACTTC. It codes for CASRETGRSSYEQYF.

This chain joins TRBV7-3 and TRBJ2-6, with 7 nucleotides matching TRBD1. Germline trimming cut 5 bases from V and 0 bases from J; bases unmatched to any gene: 16. The length of the CDR3 is 20 residues. Germline-derived CDR1 and CDR2 are SGHTA and FQGTGA. The CDR3 DNA follows: TGTGCCAGCAGCCCGAAAGCAAAGACAGGGTATAGCTCTGGGGCCAACGTCCTGACTTTC. This encodes CASSPKAKTGYSSGANVLTF. Using reference TRBV7-3 and TRBJ2-6 for the parts outside the CDR3, the full variable domain is GAGVSQTPSNKVTEKGKYVELRCDPISGHTALYWYRQSLGQGPEFLIYFQGTGAADDSGLPNDRFFAVRPEGSVSTLKIQRTERGDSAVYLCASSPKAKTGYSSGANVLTFGAGSRLTVL.

CDR3 in amino acids: CASSFTGDGYTF. CDR3 DNA: TGTGCCAGCAGCTTCACAGGGGATGGCTACACCTTC. This chain uses TRBV7-8 with TRBJ1-2; 7 nucleotides match TRBD1. V was pared by 3 bases and J by 6 bases, with 1 base of the junction left unmatched. This CDR3 comprises 12 residues. Germline V gives CDR1 SGHVS, CDR2 FQNEAQ.

This chain links TRBV11-2 with TRBJ1-1, with D unclear. V was trimmed by 8 bases and J by 0 bases, leaving 4 bases between them. The CDR3 sequence is 11 residues long. Per germline, CDR1 SGHAT and CDR2 FQNNGV. In DNA, the CDR3 is TGTGCCAGCGGAATGAACACTGAAGCTTTCTTT. Its translation: CASGMNTEAFF.

The chain uses TRBV19 and TRBJ1-6; TRBD1 matches at 8 bases. The germline V gene encodes CDR1 LNHDA and CDR2 SQIVND (reference sequence). The ends lost 4 bases at V and 9 bases at J; junction bases unmatched: 5. This CDR3 contains 14 residues. The CDR3 loop reads CASSTDRGGSPLHF. The DNA for the CDR3 is TGTGCCAGTAGTACCGACAGGGGAGGTTCACCCCTCCACTTT.

V is TRBV19 and J is TRBJ1-1; tentative D call: TRBD1 (6 bases). The germline V gene has CDR1 LNHDA and CDR2 SQIVND (reference sequence). Trimming stripped 6 bases from V and 10 bases from J, with 24 bases between. This CDR3 comprises 15 residues. The chain's CDR3 is CASRTPDSLKRGAFF. The DNA for the CDR3 is TGTGCCAGTAGGACCCCGGACAGCCTAAAGAGGGGAGCTTTCTTT.

The rearrangement links TRBV14 to TRBJ1-1; 7 nucleotides agree with TRBD1. The CDR3 runs to 14 residues. Trimming took 6 bases from V and 0 from J; bases not matched to a gene: 4. Germline CDR1 SGHDN, CDR2 FVKESK. As DNA, the CDR3 is TGTGCCAGCAGTTTCGGGACAGTGAACACTGAAGCTTTCTTT. Protein product: CASSFGTVNTEAFF.

This sequence joins TRBV5-1 and TRBJ1-2; D is perhaps TRBD1 (6 bases). Per the germline V gene, CDR1 is SGHRS and CDR2 is YFSETQ. The CDR3 extends over 15 amino acids. Deletions cut 4 bases from V and 0 bases from J, with 13 bases between. CDR3 protein: CASSPEGVANYGYTF. The CDR3 coding sequence is TGCGCCAGCAGCCCCGAGGGGGTGGCTAACTATGGCTACACCTTC.

The chain joins TRBV14 to TRBJ2-2, with D tentatively TRBD1 (6 bases). The length of the CDR3 is 16 residues. Germline V gene lookup returns CDR1 SGHDN and CDR2 FVKESK. V lost 1 base, J lost 4 bases, and 13 bases lay in between. In nucleotides, the CDR3 is TGTGCCAGCAGCCAAGGGGTTTCAGGGGTCACCGGGGAGCTGTTTTTT. This sequence encodes CASSQGVSGVTGELFF.

The count of this clone is one. The J gene is TRBJ1-3, the V gene TRBV7-9; 11 bases match TRBD1. Germline values: CDR1 SEHNR, CDR2 FQNEAQ (reference sequence). With V trimmed by 6 bases and J by 4 bases, 8 bases remained unmatched. This CDR3 region has 16 residues. CDR3 sequence: CASSLGQGERGNTIYF. Here the CDR3 DNA reads TGTGCCAGCAGTTTGGGACAGGGGGAAAGAGGAAACACCATATATTTT. Together with reference TRBV7-9 and TRBJ1-3, the CDR3 gives the full variable domain: DTGVSQNPRHKITKRGQNVTFRCDPISEHNRLYWYRQTLGQGPEFLTYFQNEAQLEKSRLLSDRFSAERPKGSFSTLEIQRTEQGDSAMYLCASSLGQGERGNTIYFGEGSWLTVV.

The V and J genes are TRBV2 and TRBJ2-3; 16 positions match TRBD2. CDR3 length: 18 amino acids. V dropped 2 bases and J dropped 4; count of bases not matched to a gene: 6. Germline CDR1 reads SNHLY; CDR2 reads FYNNEI. The CDR3 region is CASSESGLAGGPADTQYF. The CDR3 bases are TGTGCCAGCAGTGAATCGGGACTAGCGGGAGGGCCGGCAGATACGCAGTATTTT.

This chain connects TRBV10-3 to TRBJ2-7; D might be TRBD1 or TRBD2, each matching 5 bases. Germline V gene sequence: CDR1 ENHRY, CDR2 SYGVKD. There are 13 residues in the CDR3. The germline V and J ends were trimmed by 2 bases and 7 bases, with 12 bases remaining between them. CDR3 in amino acids: CAISEGGRLEQYF. In DNA form, the CDR3 reads TGTGCCATCAGTGAGGGGGGACGATTGGAGCAGTACTTC.

This sequence joins TRBV20-1 and TRBJ1-2, with unresolved D. CDR1 and CDR2 (germline): DFQATT, SNEGSKA (reference sequence). The CDR3 runs to 11 residues. V shed 3 bases and J shed 0 bases, with 2 bases lying between them. The DNA of the CDR3 is TGCAGTGCTAGTCCTAACTATGGCTACACCTTC. Its protein is CSASPNYGYTF.

This clone showed up just a few times. The V call is TRBV6-5, the J call TRBJ2-7; 11 positions match TRBD1. Unmatched junction bases numbered 3, after V lost 5 bases and J lost 3 bases. This CDR3 has 14 residues. Germline lookup yields CDR1 MNHEY and CDR2 SVGAGI. The CDR3 loop reads CASSTGTGGYEQYF. CDR3 in DNA: TGTGCCAGCAGTACCGGGACAGGGGGCTACGAGCAGTACTTC.

The rearrangement joins TRBV27 to TRBJ1-6; possibly TRBD1 for D (5 bases). The length of the CDR3 is 13 residues. Germline loops: CDR1 MNHEY, CDR2 SMNVEV (reference sequence). V was pared by 7 bases and J by 9 bases, with 13 bases between. CDR3 loop: CASTINGGSPLHF. The CDR3 DNA sequence: TGTGCCAGCACCATAAACGGGGGTTCACCCCTCCACTTT.

This clone counts as medium-sized (0.01 to 0.1%). The chain employs TRBV5-4 and TRBJ1-2; D is perhaps TRBD1 (6 bases). V shed 4 bases and J shed 8 bases, with 24 bases lying between them. The CDR3 is made up of 16 amino acids. CDR1 is SGHNT, CDR2 YYREEE, per germline (reference sequence). The CDR3: CASSHLRAGDIGGYTF. The CDR3 bases are TGTGCCAGCAGCCACCTTCGGGCGGGGGACATCGGAGGCTACACCTTC.

The chain couples TRBV5-1 to TRBJ1-4; D gene unclear. The CDR3 has 16 residues. Germline V gene lookup returns CDR1 SGHRS and CDR2 YFSETQ. The germline V and J ends were trimmed by 0 bases and 1 base, with 10 bases remaining between them. The CDR3 nucleotides read TGCGCCAGCAGCTTGGGAGACACTCTAACTAATGAAAAACTGTTTTTT. Encoded protein: CASSLGDTLTNEKLFF.

Turning to this clone: Other DNA sequences within the sample encode an identical CDR3. This sequence joins TRBV18 and TRBJ1-1, with 8 bases identical to TRBD1. The CDR3 totals 14 residues. V was pared by 3 bases and J by 0 bases, with 0 bases of the junction left unmatched. Germline V gene sequence: CDR1 KGHSH, CDR2 LQKENI. The CDR3 sequence: CASSPRGLNTEAFF. In DNA form, the CDR3 reads TGTGCCAGCTCACCCAGGGGGCTGAACACTGAAGCTTTCTTT. Supplemented by reference TRBV18 and TRBJ1-1, the full variable domain reads NAGVMQNPRHLVRRRGQEARLRCSPMKGHSHVYWYRQLPEEGLKFMVYLQKENIIDESGMPKERFSAEFPKEGPSILRIQQVVRGDSAAYFCASSPRGLNTEAFFGQGTRLTVV.

This chain links TRBV10-3 with TRBJ2-2, with 7 bases fitting TRBD2. The germline CDR1 and CDR2 sequences are ENHRY and SYGVKD. The CDR3 spans 15 residues. Germline trimming cut 8 bases from V and 4 bases from J; bases unmatched to any gene: 10. Here the CDR3 DNA reads TGTGCCATCTCACAGCGGGGCCAGACCACCGGGGAGCTGTTTTTT. Translating it yields CAISQRGQTTGELFF.